This T cell receptor (beta chain) was identified in a study of monozygotic twins with inflammatory bowel disease. UMIs that included a 6-nucleotide sample barcode were added by template switching, which took place during cDNA synthesis. TCRdb re-called the 5' RACE reads and shows each CDR3 protein once, DNA omitted. The sample data list hundreds of thousands of distinct CDR3 sequences. Study-level points and caveats: Immunosuppressive treatments differing between patients may have added repertoire variability. The study found lower TCRbeta diversity (inverse Simpson) in IBD patients than in healthy co-twins.

In the case of this clonotype: What it binds is not known.

Germline CDR1 and CDR2: SGHTA and FQGNSA. The CDR3 spans 11 residues. V is TRBV7-2 and J is TRBJ2-1. The sequence was obtained from a human donor with ulcerative colitis or Crohn's disease, or a healthy co-twin of an affected twin (not recorded which). Sequences were obtained from blood. The CDR3 region is CASSIRGEQFF. Variable domain in full (rest from reference TRBV7-2 and TRBJ2-1): GAGVSQSPSNKVTEKGKDVELRCDPISGHTALYWYRQSLGQGLEFLIYFQGNSAPDKSGLPSDRFSAERTGGSVSTLTIQRTQQEDSAVYLCASSIRGEQFFGPGTRLTVL.